The entry below describes one TCR beta chain. This receptor's antigen is unknown. Per-base quality was not reported, and no clone a single base away is much larger than it. The sample originates from a study of CD8 T cells in Susac syndrome (dated by TCRdb to the late 2010s). Describing the broader study: Among the sequenced Susac syndrome patients, 5 or 6 had clinically active disease and roughly 8 were in clinical remission. At the time of blood withdrawal, Susac syndrome patients were either therapy-naive, taking corticosteroids (with some also receiving IVIg), or on IVIg alone. The study used repertoire sequencing to test whether antigen drove CD8+ T cell activation and differentiation in Susac syndrome. CD8+ T cell repertoire clonality was compared between about a dozen healthy donors, some 14 Susac syndrome patients and around 15 multiple sclerosis patients. Overall results and qualifications from the work: The TCR sequencing and HLA analysis was acknowledged to have included a relatively small number of individuals. Clonal expansion was seen in Susac syndrome CD8+ repertoires, peaking in CD8+ TEMRA cells and being greater in clinically active patients than in remitting ones. Looking at Susac-specific public clones, the researchers identified over 15 in the total CD8+ repertoire and a few in the CD8+ TEMRA repertoire.

RNA was extracted using the RNeasy kit, and about 0.45 to 1 microgram was reverse transcribed with random hexamers. The immunoSEQ multiplex PCR assay, covering 54 Vbeta and 13 Jbeta segments, was used to amplify TCR beta CDR3 regions. Bias from PCR amplification was corrected by using a synthetic template baseline for primer optimization and for computational correction. For the original study's pipeline: Reads were annotated to V, D and J genes according to IMGT and were analyzed with immunoSEQ Analyzer, with only productive sequences retained. To calculate clonality, Shannon entropy was normalized by log2 of the number of productive unique sequences and then subtracted from one. For each patient and control, public and private clones were evaluated among the 100 most prevalent clones. Clones were defined as Susac-specific if absent from the healthy and MS cohorts, from approximately 1,100 published viral clones and from other ImmuneACCESS disease sequences. The public reads were run again by TCRdb, first through fastp at Q25 and then through MiXCR, and only productive beta chains were kept. All rows with the same CDR3 protein become a single entry with the most common DNA and genes. These V and J calls rely on TCRdb rather than the paper's analysis. The sample yields 200,000 or so distinct CDR3 sequences; roughly 94% were counted once. The ten most abundant clones make up about 0.15% of the sample.

Peripheral blood CD8+ and CD4+ T cells from healthy donors, Susac syndrome patients and multiple sclerosis patients were profiled by high-throughput TCR beta sequencing. The Susac syndrome patients fulfilled recently defined diagnostic criteria for either definite or probable disease. Bulk CD8+ and CD4+ T cells were purified by magnetic negative isolation, while CD8+ TEMRA cells were enriched using FACS. Blood was collected in EDTA tubes and processed within 24 hours, with PBMCs isolated through density gradient centrifugation. PBMCs destined for TCR sequencing were cryopreserved in liquid nitrogen and later thawed in a 37 °C water bath. Purity of sorted or isolated CD4+, CD8+ and CD8+ TEMRA cells was at least 90%. Sequences were obtained from CD8+ T cells from PBMCs. The TCR comes from a human donor with Susac syndrome.

The CDR3 sequence is CASRSAPGNEQFF. The bases read TGTGCCAGCAGATCGGCCCCCGGGAATGAGCAGTTCTTC. The receptor chain draws on TRBV28 and TRBJ2-1, with no reliable assignment of the D segment. The germline ends are 13 bases apart after V is trimmed by 6 bases and J by 7 bases. From its cysteine to its phenylalanine, the CDR3 spans 13 amino acids. The only DNA kept is the CDR3, 39 bases in frame from the first base. The germline V gene provides CDR1 MDHEN and CDR2 SYDVKM.